These 29 T cell receptor beta chains were sequenced from one sample in a study of CD8+CD57+ T cells in acquired aplastic anemia. The use of genomic DNA as template underpinned the TCR beta VDJ and CDR3 profiling. MiXCR, applied by TCRdb to the reads, yields one record per CDR3 protein. The sample shows some 210,000 distinct CDR3 sequences, around 60% of them seen only once. Sequencing was carried out using sorted CD4+, CD8+, or CD8+CD57+ T cells (not recorded which) from PBMCs. Receptor source: a human donor in good health.

The sample holds a few counts of this clonotype. The V gene is TRBV7-2, the J gene TRBJ1-5, with D hard to call. The CDR3 is made up of 13 amino acids. V gave up 1 base and J gave up 4 bases, with 5 bases separating them. The germline V gene has CDR1 SGHTA and CDR2 FQGNSA. CDR3 region: CASSLGVNQPQHF. CDR3 DNA sequence: TGTGCCAGCAGCTTAGGCGTTAATCAGCCCCAGCATTTT.

The CDR3 DNA follows: TGTGCCAGCAGCCCACCGTCAGCTAACTATGGCTACACCTTC. Residues: CASSPPSANYGYTF. The chain links TRBV7-4 to TRBJ1-2; D is ambiguous. The CDR3 loop spans 14 amino acids. The germline CDR1 and CDR2 sequences are SGHVT and SQSDAQ. Trimming stripped 5 bases from V and 0 bases from J, with 10 bases between.

This rearrangement joins TRBV7-8 to TRBJ2-5; no reliable D call. V shed 1 base and J shed 2 bases, with 14 bases lying between them. This CDR3 is 16 amino acids long. Germline V gives CDR1 SGHVS, CDR2 FQNEAQ. The CDR3 loop is CASSLGLVGSQETQYF. CDR3 in DNA: TGTGCCAGCAGCTTAGGGTTGGTAGGCAGTCAAGAGACCCAGTACTTC.

J is TRBJ1-5 and V is TRBV19; D unclear. The CDR3 consists of 16 residues. The V and J ends lost 7 bases and 2 bases respectively, with 18 bases between them. CDR1 LNHDA and CDR2 SQIVND come from the germline V gene (reference sequence). CDR3 amino acids: CASTSREGLGNQPQHF. DNA of the CDR3: TGTGCCAGTACCTCAAGGGAGGGTCTTGGCAATCAGCCCCAGCATTTT.

The chain employs TRBV20-1 and TRBJ1-6; D unclear. V was trimmed by 5 bases and J by 14 bases, leaving 22 bases between them. CDR1 is DFQATT, CDR2 SNEGSKA, per germline (reference sequence). This CDR3 is built from 14 residues. DNA for the CDR3: TGCAGTGCTGTGACCGGCACAGCAATTCGGGCCCTCCACTTT. Its translation is CSAVTGTAIRALHF.

The chain recombines TRBV3-1 with TRBJ2-1, with D possibly TRBD2 on 6 matching bases. The germline V and J ends were trimmed by 8 bases and 13 bases, with 24 bases remaining between them. The germline gives CDR1 LGHDT, CDR2 YNNKEL (reference sequence). The CDR3 extends over 14 amino acids. CDR3 loop: CASSWEAGSDLQFF. CDR3 coding DNA: TGTGCCAGCTCATGGGAGGCGGGCTCGGATCTTCAGTTCTTC.

Concerning this clonotype: One end of the junction does not line up with germline, which may come from a read error. The chain carries TRBV20-1 and TRBJ1-2; no clear D. Germline-derived CDR1 and CDR2 are DFQATT and SNEGSKA (reference sequence). The CDR3 is 14 residues long. CDR3: CSAFLRSINYGYAF. Here the CDR3 DNA reads TGCAGTGCTTTCCTTAGGTCTATAAACTATGGCTACGCCTTC.

The V and J genes are TRBV15 and TRBJ2-1; 11 bases align to TRBD2. CDR1 LNHNV and CDR2 YYDKDF come from the germline V gene (reference sequence). CDR3 size: 16 residues. V shed 0 bases, J shed 7 bases, and the junction held 5 bases outside the gene matches. The CDR3 sequence is CATSRDGLAGGNEQFF. The CDR3 DNA reads TGTGCCACCAGCAGAGACGGACTAGCGGGTGGGAATGAGCAGTTCTTC. The variable domain in full, with the rest retrieved from reference TRBV15 and TRBJ2-1, is DAMVIQNPRYQVTQFGKPVTLSCSQTLNHNVMYWYQQKSSQAPKLLFHYYDKDFNNEADTPDNFQSRRPNTSFCFLDIRSPGLGDTAMYLCATSRDGLAGGNEQFFGPGTRLTVL.

This sequence joins TRBV5-1 and TRBJ1-4; 9 bases map to TRBD1. The CDR3 is 15 residues long. V was clipped by 4 bases and J by 3 bases; unmatched bases: 4. CDR1 and CDR2 (germline): SGHRS, YFSETQ. The CDR3 loop is CASSAYRGPNEKLFF. The CDR3 DNA sequence: TGCGCCAGCAGCGCGTACAGGGGGCCTAATGAAAAACTGTTTTTT. The variable domain in full, completed from reference TRBV5-1 and TRBJ1-4, reads KAGVTQTPRYLIKTRGQQVTLSCSPISGHRSVSWYQQTPGQGLQFLFEYFSETQRNKGNFPGRFSGRQFSNSRSEMNVSTLELGDSALYLCASSAYRGPNEKLFFGSGTQLSVL.

V and J are TRBV5-1 and TRBJ2-7; weak D call: TRBD1 (5 bases). CDR1 and CDR2 from the germline V gene are SGHRS and YFSETQ. The CDR3 consists of 16 residues. The ends were cut back, 4 bases at V and 0 bases at J, with 17 bases in the middle. DNA for the CDR3: TGCGCCAGCAGCCCCCGGTGGGGCCGAGTCTCCTACGAGCAGTACTTC. It encodes CASSPRWGRVSYEQYF.

This clonotype has only one observation. The V gene is TRBV7-9, the J gene TRBJ1-3; D is perhaps TRBD1 (5 bases). There are 16 residues in the CDR3. Trimming left V 1 base short and J 0 bases short, with 10 bases between. CDR1 and CDR2 from the germline V gene are SEHNR and FQNEAQ (reference sequence). The CDR3 reads CASSLDRSSSGNTIYF. CDR3 bases: TGTGCCAGCAGCTTAGACAGGTCTAGCTCTGGAAACACCATATATTTT.

This sequence joins TRBV7-3 and TRBJ1-1, with D possibly being TRBD1 (5 bases). Trimming removed 5 bases from V and 4 bases from J, with 14 bases in between. This CDR3 comprises 14 residues. Germline assignment: CDR1 SGHTA and CDR2 FQGTGA. CDR3 bases: TGTGCCAGCAGCCAGGCCCGGGGGATCACTGAAGCTTTCTTT. It translates to CASSQARGITEAFF.

On this clonotype: One base away lies a much larger clone, so this may be a sequencing read error. Here the CDR3 omits its conserved ending phenylalanine or tryptophan, so a read error is the likely source. This chain uses TRBV28 with TRBJ2-7; D is undetermined. CDR3 size: 12 residues. V was cut by 6 bases and J by 3 bases, with 9 bases left in between. In germline, CDR1 is MDHEN, CDR2 SYDVKM. CDR3 protein: CASSPQSYEQYL. The CDR3 DNA follows: TGTGCCAGCAGCCCCCAGAGCTACGAGCAGTACCTC.

The chain combines TRBV20-1 with TRBJ1-1; 9 bases are shared with TRBD1. The J segment lost 5 bases and the V segment lost 1 base, leaving 2 bases of the junction unmatched. CDR1 DFQATT and CDR2 SNEGSKA come from the germline V gene (reference sequence). This CDR3 region has 13 residues. The CDR3 nucleotides are TGCAGTGCTAGAGGGGACAGGGAGACTGAAGCTTTCTTT. It codes for CSARGDRETEAFF.

This clonotype was observed at least ten times. The chain links TRBV7-8 to TRBJ1-1, with TRBD1 identical over 7 bases. The CDR3 has 14 amino acids. The germline CDR1 and CDR2 sequences are SGHVS and FQNEAQ. The V segment lost 5 bases and the J segment 1 base; nucleotides outside the gene matches: 4. The CDR3 sequence: CASSAGTANTEAFF. The DNA for the CDR3 is TGTGCCAGCAGCGCCGGGACAGCGAACACTGAAGCTTTCTTT.

Many counts were recorded for this clonotype. The rearrangement joins TRBV5-5 to TRBJ2-7; TRBD1 is a possible D gene (6 bases). The CDR3 covers 13 residues. Deletions cut 9 bases from V and 0 bases from J, with 13 bases between. In germline, CDR1 is SGHKS, CDR2 YYEKEE (reference sequence). This CDR3 reads CATRDTFSYEQYF. The CDR3 DNA follows: TGTGCCACCAGGGACACCTTCTCCTACGAGCAGTACTTC.

The chain joins TRBV7-9 to TRBJ2-7; 9 bases line up with TRBD2. CDR3 size: 14 residues. V lost 5 bases and J lost 1; bases outside the gene matches: 3. CDR1 and CDR2 (germline): SEHNR, FQNEAQ (reference sequence). In DNA, the CDR3 is TGTGCCAGCAGCCCGGCGGGGGGGTCCTACGAGCAGTACTTC. Amino acid sequence: CASSPAGGSYEQYF.

This clonotype has only a few counts. The chain employs TRBV7-6 and TRBJ1-1; D unclear. The length of the CDR3 is 14 residues. V was cut by 1 base and J by 4 bases, with 10 bases left in between. Per germline, CDR1 SGHVS and CDR2 FNYEAQ. The CDR3 reads CASSLDPGPTEAFF. The CDR3 nucleotides read TGTGCCAGCAGCTTAGACCCGGGTCCCACTGAAGCTTTCTTT.

With regard to this clonotype: A read error is possible here, since a much larger clone lies one base away. Here the CDR3 DNA reads TGTGCCAGCAGTTACGGGGGAGTGAGGGTCGGGGAGCTGTCTTTT. Its protein product is CASSYGGVRVGELSF. J is TRBJ2-2 and V is TRBV6-6, with D perhaps assigned TRBD1 or TRBD2 (5 bases each). The CDR3 covers 15 residues. CDR1 MNHNY and CDR2 SVGAGI come from the germline V gene (reference sequence).

The chain carries TRBV9 and TRBJ2-2; tentative D call: TRBD2 (5 bases). Germline loops: CDR1 SGDLS, CDR2 YYNGEE. This CDR3 is 15 amino acids long. With 6 bases removed from V and 3 bases from J, the gap between germline ends came to 15 bases. DNA for the CDR3: TGTGCCAGCACGTCACCCTACGGGGACACCGGGGAGCTGTTTTTT. This gives the protein CASTSPYGDTGELFF.

The chain links TRBV19 to TRBJ2-1, with 9 bases lining up with TRBD2. Germline V gene data show CDR1 as LNHDA and CDR2 as SQIVND (reference sequence). With V trimmed by 3 bases and J by 4 bases, 13 bases remained unmatched. The CDR3 contains 18 residues. CDR3 loop: CASSILAGRGPDYNEQFF. CDR3 sequence (DNA): TGTGCCAGTAGTATCCTAGCGGGACGAGGGCCCGATTACAATGAGCAGTTCTTC.

V usage is TRBV7-9 and J usage is TRBJ2-4; 7 bases are shared with TRBD1. This CDR3 has 17 residues. The germline V gene has CDR1 SEHNR and CDR2 FQNEAQ (reference sequence). Unmatched junction bases numbered 10, after V lost 5 bases and J lost 0 bases. The CDR3 DNA follows: TGTGCCAGCAGCGCCCGACAGGGTTTATTAGCCAAAAACATTCAGTACTTC. Amino acids: CASSARQGLLAKNIQYF.

The rearrangement links TRBV2 to TRBJ2-7, with TRBD2 as a possible D gene (6 bases). Germline V lookup: CDR1 SNHLY, CDR2 FYNNEI. The ends were cut back, 6 bases at V and 0 bases at J, with 12 bases in the middle. This CDR3 contains 14 residues. The CDR3, as DNA: TGTGCCAGCAGGCGGGACGGAAACTCCTACGAGCAGTACTTC. Its translation: CASRRDGNSYEQYF.

The table lists this clonotype with a count of one. The chain carries TRBV20-1 and TRBJ2-6; D gene unclear. The ends were cut back, 6 bases at V and 9 bases at J, with 0 bases in the middle. Germline CDR1 and CDR2: DFQATT and SNEGSKA (reference sequence). This CDR3 region has 8 residues. DNA for the CDR3: TGCAGTGCCAACGTCCTGACTTTC. This codes for CSANVLTF.

This clonotype was detected ten times or more. The chain is built from TRBV6-6 and TRBJ1-5; 8 nucleotides line up with TRBD1. The CDR3 totals 17 residues. J lost 4 bases, V lost 4 bases, and 12 bases had no gene match. Germline V gene sequence: CDR1 MNHNY, CDR2 SVGAGI (reference sequence). CDR3 DNA: TGTGCCAGCAGTTTCCTAGCCCTCGGGACAGGAAATCAGCCCCAGCATTTT. This gives the protein CASSFLALGTGNQPQHF.

The chain combines TRBV9 with TRBJ1-1; D unclear. V lost 0 bases and J lost 6, with 0 bases in between. The CDR3 is 10 residues long. Germline CDR1 SGDLS, CDR2 YYNGEE. The CDR3 sequence is CASSVAEAFF. The CDR3 DNA follows: TGTGCCAGCAGCGTAGCTGAAGCTTTCTTT. Drawing the rest from reference TRBV9 and TRBJ1-1, the complete variable domain is DSGVTQTPKHLITATGQRVTLRCSPRSGDLSVYWYQQSLDQGLQFLIQYYNGEERAKGNILERFSAQQFPDLHSELNLSSLELGDSALYFCASSVAEAFFGQGTRLTVV.

The chain recombines TRBV20-1 with TRBJ1-2; D is unclear. Trimming removed 5 bases from V and 0 bases from J, with 16 bases in between. CDR3 size: 15 residues. Germline lookup yields CDR1 DFQATT and CDR2 SNEGSKA (reference sequence). The CDR3 DNA is TGCAGTGCTCCCAGTAATGGCGGATCTAACTATGGCTACACCTTC. Amino acids: CSAPSNGGSNYGYTF.

The sample holds a few counts of this clonotype. The V call is TRBV2, the J call TRBJ2-7, with D perhaps TRBD1 (5 bases). Trimming shortened V by 7 bases and J by 2 bases, and 18 bases separated the two germline ends. This CDR3 has 15 residues. Germline V gene lookup returns CDR1 SNHLY and CDR2 FYNNEI. In DNA, the CDR3 is TGTGCCAGCACCAGATCCCTTCAGGGCACCTACGAGCAGTACTTC. Translation: CASTRSLQGTYEQYF.

J is TRBJ2-5 and V is TRBV7-3, with TRBD2 identical over 8 bases. Per germline, CDR1 SGHTA and CDR2 FQGTGA. With 5 bases clipped from V and 4 bases from J, the junction kept 9 bases outside the gene matches. The CDR3 is 15 residues long. CDR3 in amino acids: CASSPLAAPVETQYF. CDR3 DNA sequence: TGTGCCAGCAGCCCACTAGCGGCCCCCGTAGAGACCCAGTACTTC.